The 10 T cell receptor beta chains listed next were all sequenced from one sample in a study of shared clonotypes between healthy human individuals. Libraries were prepared by immunoSEQ multiplex PCR; TCRdb keeps only in-frame clonotypes and omits some of them. The sample records more than 1,200,000 clones, approximately 98.5% being singletons. Sequences were obtained from naive CD4+ T cells sorted from blood. Subset denoted: CD45RA+ positively selected. The receptors here all came from a man aged 30-40 years in good health.

The V call is TRBV2, the J call TRBJ2-7, with D perhaps matching TRBD1 or TRBD2 (6 bases each). Germline V gene lookup returns CDR1 SNHLY and CDR2 FYNNEI. Trimming pared 1 base from V and 6 bases from J, leaving 16 bases between. The CDR3 is made up of 15 amino acids. Written as DNA, the CDR3 is TGTGCCAGCAGTGAAGAGGGAGAGGGGGGAGCCGAGCAGTACTTC. This encodes CASSEEGEGGAEQYF.

The gene calls are TRBV27 and TRBJ2-7; 10 positions match TRBD1. CDR3 length: 18 residues. Germline V CDR1 and CDR2: MNHEY, SMNVEV (reference sequence). Losses at the gene ends were 2 bases for V and 0 bases for J; bases not matched to a gene: 10. CDR3 in amino acids: CASSLRDRGPASSYEQYF. For the CDR3, the DNA is TGTGCCAGCAGTTTACGGGACAGGGGCCCAGCATCCTCCTACGAGCAGTACTTC.

This chain uses TRBV30 with TRBJ2-7, with TRBD1 identical over 7 bases. The germline gives CDR1 GTSNPN, CDR2 SVGIG (reference sequence). The V and J ends lost 5 bases and 3 bases, in that order; junction bases with no gene match: 4. This CDR3 is 12 amino acids long. The CDR3 sequence: CAWGQEYYEQYF. DNA for the CDR3: TGTGCCTGGGGACAGGAGTACTACGAGCAGTACTTC.

This rearrangement joins TRBV2 to TRBJ1-1; 9 positions match TRBD1. Germline CDR1 SNHLY, CDR2 FYNNEI. The CDR3 is 13 amino acids. The J segment lost 3 bases and the V segment lost 6 bases, leaving 2 bases of the junction unmatched. CDR3 nucleotide sequence: TGTGCCAGCAGATGGACAGGGGACACTGAAGCTTTCTTT. Its translation is CASRWTGDTEAFF.

The V call is TRBV27, the J call TRBJ1-1; no definite D call. CDR1 and CDR2 (germline): MNHEY, SMNVEV (reference sequence). V lost 3 bases, J lost 3 bases, and 14 bases lay in between. The CDR3 covers 15 residues. Here the CDR3 reads CASSFYADRDTEAFF. The CDR3 DNA reads as TGTGCCAGCAGTTTCTATGCGGATAGGGACACTGAAGCTTTCTTT.

The J gene is TRBJ1-1, the V gene TRBV19; D remains ambiguous. The CDR3 runs 14 residues. V lost 1 base, J lost 4 bases, and 10 bases lay in between. Germline V gene data show CDR1 as LNHDA and CDR2 as SQIVND (reference sequence). This chain's CDR3 is CASSIGASGTEAFF. CDR3 coding DNA: TGTGCCAGTAGTATAGGGGCAAGCGGCACTGAAGCTTTCTTT.

The rearrangement links TRBV2 to TRBJ2-5; no reliable D call. V was shortened by 9 bases and J by 5 bases, with 13 bases between the two germline ends. This CDR3 is built from 12 residues. CDR1 and CDR2 (germline): SNHLY, FYNNEI. CDR3 DNA sequence: TGTGCCAGTCGGGTCTCCGTGGAGACCCAGTACTTC. Its translation: CASRVSVETQYF.

This chain connects TRBV18 to TRBJ2-7; D unclear. Germline CDR1 is KGHSH and CDR2 is LQKENI. The CDR3 is made up of 15 amino acids. Trimming shortened V by 1 base and J by 1 base, and 11 bases separated the two germline ends. The CDR3 spells CASSPRGGGSYEQYF. The CDR3 DNA reads as TGTGCCAGCTCACCACGGGGTGGCGGTTCCTACGAGCAGTACTTC. Variable domain in full (rest from reference TRBV18 and TRBJ2-7): NAGVMQNPRHLVRRRGQEARLRCSPMKGHSHVYWYRQLPEEGLKFMVYLQKENIIDESGMPKERFSAEFPKEGPSILRIQQVVRGDSAAYFCASSPRGGGSYEQYFGPGTRLTVT.

The chain joins TRBV19 to TRBJ2-1; 9 positions agree with TRBD1. Germline V gene sequence: CDR1 LNHDA, CDR2 SQIVND (reference sequence). This CDR3 is built from 16 residues. Unmatched junction bases numbered 10, after V lost 4 bases and J lost 6 bases. CDR3 DNA: TGTGCCAGTAGTACCGACCCGGGACAGGGTAGCAATGAGCAGTTCTTC. This encodes CASSTDPGQGSNEQFF.

This chain joins TRBV2 and TRBJ2-4; D assignment may be TRBD1 or TRBD2 (5 bases each). The CDR3 is made up of 18 amino acids. V was trimmed by 2 bases and J by 0 bases, leaving 17 bases between them. CDR1 and CDR2 from the germline V gene are SNHLY and FYNNEI. For the CDR3, the DNA is TGTGCCAGCAGTGAATTAGGGACGATGGGCATAGCCAAAAACATTCAGTACTTC. Protein sequence: CASSELGTMGIAKNIQYF.